This TCR beta chain was obtained from a study of blood T cells in healthy people across ages (dated by TCRdb to about 2015). About the investigation overall: In model experiments, roughly one uniquely barcoded TCR beta cDNA molecule per two T cells was captured by template switching. The study measured age-related changes in TCR beta repertoire diversity using deep sequencing normalized with unique cDNA molecular identifiers. Donors were grouped into four age groups: young (average 16 years), middle-aged (roughly 37), aged (about 60) and long-lived (about 82). To avoid experimental bias, donors of different ages were distributed randomly across sequencing lanes. Two additional independent replicas of 1 million unique cDNA reads from the same blood draw were analyzed for two donors (one aged 18 to 30 and one aged 80 or older). The paper as a whole reports these results and caveats: The CMV infection status of donors was not known, potentially confounding age-related changes in expanded clonotypes. The percentage of naive T cells measured by flow cytometry correlated strongly with observed TCR beta diversity. Compared with the aged group, the long-lived group had more naive CD4+ T cells, fewer expanded clones and increased TCR diversity, a pattern suggesting age selection. Estimates of total diversity from one million sequenced T cells were regarded as lower bounds and underestimates. Bulk unsorted PBMC profiling prevented conclusive comparison of naive and antigen-experienced compartments. Observed TCR beta diversity per million T cells fell roughly linearly with age, and a significant reduction was already apparent by age about 43.

This clonotype has a handful of counts. Its antigen is not yet known. Within one base of it there is no much larger clone, and no base qualities were kept. The library was produced with 5' RACE. TCRdb names Illumina HiSeq 2500 as the instrument used. A second roughly 6 to 11 cycle PCR used a sample-barcoded 5' primer and a J-beta primer mix. A unique molecular identifier was introduced onto each TCR beta cDNA molecule by a template-switch 5' adaptor carrying 12 random nucleotides. Each sample yielded at least 3 million CDR3-containing paired-end reads. The Mint cDNA synthesis kit, primed by a TRBC-specific oligonucleotide, was used to synthesize first-strand cDNA from all RNA. Following uracil-DNA glycosylase treatment, a first 18-cycle PCR with universal primers M1SS and BC2_uni_R was performed on all cDNA. In the paper's pipeline: Each sample was normalized by randomly selecting 1 million high-quality reads, each carrying a distinct molecular identifier. Instead of being binned into consensus sequences, reads with shared molecular identifiers were discarded. MiTCR, run with a Q25 quality threshold and the strictest error-elimination algorithm, handled CDR3 identification, clonotype clustering and error correction. A nonparametric unseen species model using Euler transformation provided a lower-bound estimate of total TCR beta diversity. Starting from the raw public reads, TCRdb applied fastp trimming at Q25, assembled clones with MiXCR and retained in-frame beta chains. Rows are unified per CDR3 protein, each entry keeping the most common DNA and genes. None of the V and J calls come from the authors' own analysis; TCRdb made them. This sample has about 900,000 distinct CDR3 sequences in its table, and about 48% of those were observed once. The ten most abundant clones make up roughly 13% of the sample.

The 39 donors, aged about 6 to 100 years, were systemically healthy Caucasian individuals from Russia. Each donor gave roughly 9 milliliters of peripheral blood, drawn into EDTA-treated Vacutainer tubes. Ficoll-Paque density-gradient centrifugation was used to isolate PBMCs, with at least 7 million per sample. Trizol reagent was used to extract total RNA from PBMCs, with at least 5 micrograms per sample. For every donor, an aliquot of PBMCs went through flow cytometry to measure the percentages of naive CD45RAhigh/CD27high T cells. From its cysteine to its phenylalanine, the CDR3 spans 16 amino acids. The entry retains the CDR3 DNA only, 48 bases that are in frame from base 1. V was cut back by 6 bases and J by 3 bases, leaving a gap of 18 bases between them.

The specimen sequenced was blood. The V gene is TRBV12-3 or TRBV12-4 and the J gene is TRBJ2-1; no confident D gene assignment can be made. The receptor's source is a young man in good health. CDR3 region: CASSGSGRGDYNEQFF. In nucleotides, the sequence is TGTGCCAGCAGCGGATCGGGCCGTGGTGACTACAATGAGCAGTTCTTC.